The T cell receptor beta chain described here comes from a study of blood T cell repertoires in COVID-19. Background on the study: Sites in the United States, Italy and Spain provided acute and convalescent COVID-19 samples. Sources were T cells, B-cell-depleted T cells, or PBMCs; the material itself was cDNA or gDNA.

This CDR3 has 13 amino acids. Trimming cost V 7 bases and J 6 bases, with 15 bases left between them. CDR1 and CDR2 from the germline V gene are MNHEY and SVGAGI. In the source study's methods: Estimates of nucleated cell counts were drawn from the amplification of reference gene primers. Data came from immunoSEQ multiplex PCR; TCRdb stores just in-frame clones and leaves some out. Clone size and V and J calls were adopted from that table, with D and trimming inferred from the DNA. Of roughly 230,000 clones listed, more than 65% are singletons. Among Cohort 3 donors, those recovered had two negative PCRs, clearance, or symptom resolution.

The chain joins TRBV6-5 to TRBJ1-2; D perhaps matches TRBD1 (6 bases). This TCR derives from a man aged 45-65 years who had recovered from COVID-19. Sequenced: PBMCs or T cells enriched from blood (not recorded which). For the CDR3, the DNA is TGTGCCAGCACGACCGCGGGGGGCAATGGCTACACCTTC. Protein: CASTTAGGNGYTF.